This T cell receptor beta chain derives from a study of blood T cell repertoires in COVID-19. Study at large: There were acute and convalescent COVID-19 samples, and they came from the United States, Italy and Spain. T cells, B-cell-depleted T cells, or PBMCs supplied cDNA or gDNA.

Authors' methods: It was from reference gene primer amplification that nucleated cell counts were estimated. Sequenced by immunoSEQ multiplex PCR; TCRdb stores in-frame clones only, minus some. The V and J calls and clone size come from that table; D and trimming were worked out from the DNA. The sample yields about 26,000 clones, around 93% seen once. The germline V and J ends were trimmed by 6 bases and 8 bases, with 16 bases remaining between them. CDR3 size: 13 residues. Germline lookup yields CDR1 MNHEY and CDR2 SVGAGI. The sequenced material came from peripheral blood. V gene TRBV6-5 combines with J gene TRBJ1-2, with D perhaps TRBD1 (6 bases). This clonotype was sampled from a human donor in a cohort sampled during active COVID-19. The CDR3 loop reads CASSLSDSFGYTF. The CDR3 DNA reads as TGTGCCAGCAGCCTATCGGACAGCTTCGGCTACACCTTC.